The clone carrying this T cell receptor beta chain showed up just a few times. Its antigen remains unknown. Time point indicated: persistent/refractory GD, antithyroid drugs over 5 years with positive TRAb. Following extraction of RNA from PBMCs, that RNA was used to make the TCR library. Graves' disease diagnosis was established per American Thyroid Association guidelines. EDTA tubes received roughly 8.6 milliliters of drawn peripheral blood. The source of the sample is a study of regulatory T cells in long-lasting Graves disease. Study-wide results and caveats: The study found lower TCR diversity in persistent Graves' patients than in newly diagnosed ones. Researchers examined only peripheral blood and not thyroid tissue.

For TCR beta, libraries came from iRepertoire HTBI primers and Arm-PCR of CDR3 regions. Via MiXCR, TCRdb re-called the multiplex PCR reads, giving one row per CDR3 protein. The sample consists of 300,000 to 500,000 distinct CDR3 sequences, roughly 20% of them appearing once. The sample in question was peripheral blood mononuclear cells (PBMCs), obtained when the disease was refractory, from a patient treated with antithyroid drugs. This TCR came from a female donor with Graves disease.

In DNA, the CDR3 is TGTGCCAGTACCCAGGGGGCGCCCACTGAAGCTTTCTTT. Translated, it gives CASTQGAPTEAFF. This chain uses TRBV19 with TRBJ1-1; 8 bases fit TRBD1. CDR1 is LNHDA and CDR2 is SQIVND in the germline V gene (reference sequence). This CDR3 comprises 13 residues. The V gene end was trimmed by 7 bases and the J gene end by 4 bases; junction bases not matched to a gene: 5.